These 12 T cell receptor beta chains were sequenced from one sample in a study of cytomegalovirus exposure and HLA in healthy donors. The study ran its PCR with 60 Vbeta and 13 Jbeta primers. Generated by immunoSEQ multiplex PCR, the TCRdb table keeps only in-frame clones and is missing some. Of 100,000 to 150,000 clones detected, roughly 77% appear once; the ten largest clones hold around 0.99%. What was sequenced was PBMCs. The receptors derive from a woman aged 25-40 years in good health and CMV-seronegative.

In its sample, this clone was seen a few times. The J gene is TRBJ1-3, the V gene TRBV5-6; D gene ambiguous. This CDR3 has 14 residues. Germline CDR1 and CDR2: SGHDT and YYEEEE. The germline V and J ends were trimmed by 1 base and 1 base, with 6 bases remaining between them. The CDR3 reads CASSLRGSGNTIYF. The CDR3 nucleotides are TGTGCCAGCAGCTTGCGAGGGTCTGGAAACACCATATATTTT. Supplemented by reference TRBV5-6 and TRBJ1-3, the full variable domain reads DAGVTQSPTHLIKTRGQQVTLRCSPKSGHDTVSWYQQALGQGPQFIFQYYEEEERQRGNFPDRFSGHQFPNYSSELNVNALLLGDSALYLCASSLRGSGNTIYFGEGSWLTVV.

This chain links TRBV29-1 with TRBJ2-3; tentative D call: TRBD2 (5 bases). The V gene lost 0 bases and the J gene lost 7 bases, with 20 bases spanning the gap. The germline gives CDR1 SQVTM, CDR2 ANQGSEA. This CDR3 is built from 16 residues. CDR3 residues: CSVEDARDLPLYTQYF. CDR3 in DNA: TGCAGCGTTGAAGATGCTCGGGATTTACCGCTCTATACGCAGTATTTT.

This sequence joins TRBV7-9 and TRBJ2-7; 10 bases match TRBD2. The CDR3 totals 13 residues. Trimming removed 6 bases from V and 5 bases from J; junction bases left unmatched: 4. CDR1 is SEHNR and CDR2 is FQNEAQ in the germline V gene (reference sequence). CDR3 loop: CASSLGLANEQYF. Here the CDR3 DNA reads TGTGCCAGCAGTTTGGGACTAGCGAACGAGCAGTACTTC.

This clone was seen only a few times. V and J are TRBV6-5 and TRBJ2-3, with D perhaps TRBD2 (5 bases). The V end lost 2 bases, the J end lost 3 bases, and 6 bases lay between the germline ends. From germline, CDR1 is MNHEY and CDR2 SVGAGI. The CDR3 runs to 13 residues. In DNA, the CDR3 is TGTGCCAGCAGTTACGACTATACAGATACGCAGTATTTT. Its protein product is CASSYDYTDTQYF.

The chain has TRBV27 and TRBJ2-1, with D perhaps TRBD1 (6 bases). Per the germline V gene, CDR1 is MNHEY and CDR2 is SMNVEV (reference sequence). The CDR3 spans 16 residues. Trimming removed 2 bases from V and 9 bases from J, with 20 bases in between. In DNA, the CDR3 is TGTGCCAGCAGTTTAGAATTCTCGGGGACACGGGGTGAGCAGTTCTTC. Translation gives CASSLEFSGTRGEQFF.

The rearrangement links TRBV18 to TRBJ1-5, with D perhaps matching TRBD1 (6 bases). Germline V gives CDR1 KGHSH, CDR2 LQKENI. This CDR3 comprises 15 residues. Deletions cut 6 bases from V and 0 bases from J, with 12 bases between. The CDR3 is CASSPRQASNQPQHF. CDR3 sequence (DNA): TGTGCCAGCTCTCCGCGACAGGCTAGCAATCAGCCCCAGCATTTT. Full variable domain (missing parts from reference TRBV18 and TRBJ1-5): NAGVMQNPRHLVRRRGQEARLRCSPMKGHSHVYWYRQLPEEGLKFMVYLQKENIIDESGMPKERFSAEFPKEGPSILRIQQVVRGDSAAYFCASSPRQASNQPQHFGDGTRLSIL.

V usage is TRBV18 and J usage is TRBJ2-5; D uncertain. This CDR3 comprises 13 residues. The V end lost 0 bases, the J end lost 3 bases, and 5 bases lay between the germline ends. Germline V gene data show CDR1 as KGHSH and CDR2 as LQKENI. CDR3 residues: CASSPPAEETQYF. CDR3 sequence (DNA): TGTGCCAGCTCACCACCGGCCGAAGAGACCCAGTACTTC.

Here the CDR3 reads CASSIVDRAQHF. CDR3 nucleotide sequence: TGTGCCAGTAGTATAGTGGACAGGGCCCAGCATTTT. The chain recombines TRBV19 with TRBJ1-5; 8 nucleotides match TRBD1. Looked up from germline, CDR1 is LNHDA and CDR2 is SQIVND (reference sequence). CDR3 size: 12 residues. The ends lost 1 base at V and 11 bases at J; junction bases unmatched: 1.

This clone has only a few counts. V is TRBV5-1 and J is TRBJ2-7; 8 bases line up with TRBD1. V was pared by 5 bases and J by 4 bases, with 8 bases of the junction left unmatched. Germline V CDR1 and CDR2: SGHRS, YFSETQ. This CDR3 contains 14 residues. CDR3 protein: CASRFGTGPYEQYF. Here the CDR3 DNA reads TGCGCCAGCAGATTTGGGACAGGTCCTTACGAGCAGTACTTC.

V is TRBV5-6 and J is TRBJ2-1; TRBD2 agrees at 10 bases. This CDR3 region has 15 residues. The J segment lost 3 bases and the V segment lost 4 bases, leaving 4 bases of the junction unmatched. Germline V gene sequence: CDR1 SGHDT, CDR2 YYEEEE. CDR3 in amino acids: CASSGGTSDYNEQFF. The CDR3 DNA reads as TGTGCCAGCAGCGGGGGGACTAGCGACTACAATGAGCAGTTCTTC.

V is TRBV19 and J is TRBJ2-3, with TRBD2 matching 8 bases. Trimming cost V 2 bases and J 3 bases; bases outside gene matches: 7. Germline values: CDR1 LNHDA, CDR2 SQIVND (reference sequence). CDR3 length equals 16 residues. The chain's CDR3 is CASSIFAGGQTDTQYF. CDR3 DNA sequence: TGTGCCAGTAGTATATTTGCGGGAGGCCAGACAGATACGCAGTATTTT.

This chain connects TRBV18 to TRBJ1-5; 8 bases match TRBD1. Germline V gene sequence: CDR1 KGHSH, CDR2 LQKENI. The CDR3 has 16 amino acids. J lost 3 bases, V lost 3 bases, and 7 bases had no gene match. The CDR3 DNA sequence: TGTGCCAGCTCACCCTCCGGGACAGGTGTCAATCAGCCCCAGCATTTT. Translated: CASSPSGTGVNQPQHF.